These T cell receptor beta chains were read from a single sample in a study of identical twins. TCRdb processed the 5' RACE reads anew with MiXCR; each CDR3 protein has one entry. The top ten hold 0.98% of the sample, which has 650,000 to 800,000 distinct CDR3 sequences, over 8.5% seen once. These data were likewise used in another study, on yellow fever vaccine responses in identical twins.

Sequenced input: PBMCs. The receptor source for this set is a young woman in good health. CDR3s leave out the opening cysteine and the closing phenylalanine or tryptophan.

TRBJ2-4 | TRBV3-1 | ASSQTGDIQY
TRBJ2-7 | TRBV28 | ASSRTSGRGSYEQY
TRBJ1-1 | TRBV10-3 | AISDDREAF
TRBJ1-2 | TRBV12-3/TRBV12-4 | ASSLREVTYGYT
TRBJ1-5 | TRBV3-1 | ASGGRDQPQH
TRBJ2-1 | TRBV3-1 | ASSQETPTAAGVYNEQF
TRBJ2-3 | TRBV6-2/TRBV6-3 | ASRRSRDKFTDTQY
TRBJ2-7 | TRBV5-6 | ASSLAQGGHEQY
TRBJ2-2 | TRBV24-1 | ATSDPDSNTGELF
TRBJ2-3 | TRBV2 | ASSERGLGTDTQY
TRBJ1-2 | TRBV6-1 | ASRFQGLNYGYT
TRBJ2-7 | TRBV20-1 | SARDPSGLASFYEQY
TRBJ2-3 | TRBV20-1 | SARDWAVAGGADTQY
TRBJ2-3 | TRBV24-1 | ATSDLQRGGEDTQY
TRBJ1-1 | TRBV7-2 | ASSLDDRGWNTEAF
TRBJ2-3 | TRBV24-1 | ATSDSTAPRLYTQY
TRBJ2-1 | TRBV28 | ASSPSGFRTFTYNEQF
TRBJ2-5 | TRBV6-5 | ASSFRGPQETQY
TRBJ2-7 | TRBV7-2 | ASSPRRGAHNEQY
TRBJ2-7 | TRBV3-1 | ASSQPHPFYEQY
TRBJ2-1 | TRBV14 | ASSQRLADYNEQF
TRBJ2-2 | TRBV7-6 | ASSSRDQRSGELF
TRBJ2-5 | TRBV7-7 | ASTDRGPWATQY
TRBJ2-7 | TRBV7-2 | ASSFEGYEQY
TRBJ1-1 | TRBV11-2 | ASIPEGATEAF
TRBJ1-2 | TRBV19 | ASSSKDRTYGYT
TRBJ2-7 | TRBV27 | ASSRGRRYEQY
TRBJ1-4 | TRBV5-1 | ASSADGVTNEKLF
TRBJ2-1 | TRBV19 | ASSVFSGARINEQF
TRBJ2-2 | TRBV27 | AISLRGLREVAHSGELF
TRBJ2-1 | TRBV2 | ATQGLAGGGSYNEQF
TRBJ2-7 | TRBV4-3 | ASSQDRDRASYEQY
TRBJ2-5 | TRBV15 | ATSRDGIQKETQY
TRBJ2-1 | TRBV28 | ASSRVARGGYNEQF
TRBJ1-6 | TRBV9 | ASSASGTRGSPLH
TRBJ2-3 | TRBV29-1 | SAVLVDTQY
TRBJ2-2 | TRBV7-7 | ATKMDRVNTGELF
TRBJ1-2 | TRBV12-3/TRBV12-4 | ASTAQLQGPYGYT
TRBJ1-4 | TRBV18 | ASSPSEGGKLF
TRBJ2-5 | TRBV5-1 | ASSLFSGEAETQY
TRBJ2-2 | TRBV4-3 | ASSQVQREFGELF
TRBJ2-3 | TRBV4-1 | ASSHSRGASTDTQY
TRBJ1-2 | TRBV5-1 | ASSYAGEGGYT
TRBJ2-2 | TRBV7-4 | ASSFRLACGELF
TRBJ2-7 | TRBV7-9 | ASSSPDRVHEQY
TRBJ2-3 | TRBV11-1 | ASSPPIGNTQY
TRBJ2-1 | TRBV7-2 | ASSRDRENEQF
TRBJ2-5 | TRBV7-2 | ASSLVPVREAQY